This record concerns one T cell receptor beta chain sequence. The trim removed 5 bases at V and 5 bases at J, leaving 3 bases unmatched. This CDR3 region has 13 residues. The germline V gene encodes CDR1 MNHNY and CDR2 SVGAGI (reference sequence). TCRdb recomputed calls from the 5' RACE reads with MiXCR, one row per CDR3 protein. The sample includes 510,000 or so distinct CDR3 sequences, approximately 21% seen only once; the top ten take 14%. The source of the sample is a study of T cells after yellow fever vaccination. The material sequenced was PBMCs, taken 15 days after the yellow fever booster vaccination. The genes are TRBV6-6 and TRBJ2-5, with 9 bases lining up with TRBD2. This clonotype originated in a man younger than 45 who received the YFV17D yellow fever vaccine. CDR3 sequence reads: CASSGLALETQYF. In nucleotides, the CDR3 is TGTGCCAGCAGTGGACTAGCGCTTGAGACCCAGTACTTC.